Below, 8 T cell receptor beta chains from the same sample are listed, as sequenced in a study of metastatic and nonmetastatic thyroid tumors. TCRdb recomputed clones from the PCR reads via MiXCR. Here the sample spans 17,000 or so clones, about 25% being singletons. None of the patients had undergone any treatment ahead of thyroid surgery. Specimen: blood. The origin of the receptors is a male donor with papillary thyroid cancer or a benign thyroid nodule (not recorded which). Some clones in this sample may be carry-over from other donors' samples.

Judged by abundance, this clone is medium-sized. Other DNA sequences from this sample encode an identical CDR3 as well. V and J are TRBV20-1 and TRBJ2-7, with 9 bases lining up with TRBD1. Germline CDR1 reads DFQATT; CDR2 reads SNEGSKA (reference sequence). After removal of 0 bases from V and 2 bases from J, the junction contained 5 bases not matched to a gene. The CDR3 is made up of 15 amino acids. In DNA, the CDR3 is TGCAGTGCTAGAGATCCCTGGACAGGGGCCTACGAGCAGTACTTC. Protein sequence: CSARDPWTGAYEQYF.

Ten or more counts support this clone. The rearrangement joins TRBV6-1 to TRBJ1-5; the match to TRBD1 covers 10 bases. The CDR3 loop spans 15 amino acids. The germline V gene has CDR1 MNHNS and CDR2 SASEGT. V trimming: 9 bases; J trimming: 7 bases; junction bases outside the gene matches: 12. DNA for the CDR3: TGTGCCAGTTCCCCCACGACAGGGGGCGGCCAGCCCCAGCATTTT. Protein sequence: CASSPTTGGGQPQHF.

This chain uses TRBV20-1 with TRBJ2-7; 8 bases agree with TRBD1. The CDR3 covers 13 residues. Trimming took 3 bases from V and 6 from J; bases not matched to a gene: 7. Germline CDR1 and CDR2: DFQATT and SNEGSKA (reference sequence). The CDR3 is CSARRTGSGEQYF. CDR3 DNA sequence: TGCAGTGCTAGGAGGACAGGGTCCGGCGAGCAGTACTTC.

The chain joins TRBV20-1 to TRBJ2-7; TRBD1 matches at 8 bases. The CDR3 has 17 amino acids. CDR1 and CDR2 (germline): DFQATT, SNEGSKA (reference sequence). Trimming took 4 bases from V and 4 from J; bases not matched to a gene: 18. In DNA form, the CDR3 reads TGCAGTGCTAACTCGGACAGGGACCTTGAGGGGTATTACGAGCAGTACTTC. Amino acids: CSANSDRDLEGYYEQYF.

Relative to its sample, this clone is medium-sized (0.01 to 0.1%). The chain combines TRBV6-5 with TRBJ2-7; D not certain. V dropped 7 bases and J dropped 2 bases, with 12 bases sitting between them. Germline V gene data show CDR1 as MNHEY and CDR2 as SVGAGI. This CDR3 contains 13 residues. This CDR3 is CASTYSKPYEQYF. CDR3 bases: TGTGCCAGCACCTACTCGAAGCCCTACGAGCAGTACTTC.

This clone was picked up many times. This CDR3 reads CASSYQRRQETQYF. In DNA form, the CDR3 reads TGTGCCAGCAGTTACCAGAGGCGGCAAGAGACCCAGTACTTC. The chain couples TRBV6-2 or TRBV6-3 to TRBJ2-5; no clear D gene. Per the germline V gene, CDR1 is MNHEY and CDR2 is SVGEGT. The germline V and J ends were trimmed by 2 bases and 2 bases, with 9 bases remaining between them. The CDR3 consists of 14 residues.

By share, this clone ranks as medium-sized (0.01 to 0.1%). Distinct nucleotide sequences in the sample also encode this CDR3. The CDR3 reads CASSLRALPTTNEKLFF. DNA for the CDR3: TGCGCCAGCAGCTTGCGAGCGTTACCGACAACTAATGAAAAACTGTTTTTT. The chain recombines TRBV5-1 with TRBJ1-4; D not certain. CDR1 and CDR2 (germline): SGHRS, YFSETQ. V shed 1 base and J shed 0 bases, with 13 bases lying between them. This CDR3 is 17 amino acids long.

This clone was observed many times. The V call is TRBV9, the J call TRBJ2-1; perhaps TRBD2 as D (6 bases). CDR1 and CDR2 (germline): SGDLS, YYNGEE. The V and J ends lost 3 bases and 10 bases respectively, with 20 bases between them. The CDR3 contains 15 residues. DNA of the CDR3: TGTGCCAGCAGCGCCGGACTGGGAGGAGGGATCGAGCAGTTCTTC. This translates into CASSAGLGGGIEQFF.